The text below deals with one TCR beta chain. Its antigen is not known. This record comes from a study of T cells expressing NK-cell markers. For the study at large: In sorted CD3+CD56+NKG2C+, CD3+CD56+NKG2C- and CD3+CD56-NKG2C+ T cells, TCR beta repertoires were obtained. Sequencing covered eight donors, seven HCMV-seropositive and one seronegative.

Germline lookup yields CDR1 DFQATT and CDR2 SNEGSKA (reference sequence). The CDR3 contains 16 residues. Using the 5' RACE reads, TCRdb records one entry per CDR3 protein without DNA. The listing records about 260,000 distinct CDR3 sequences. Overall study findings and caveats: NKG2C+ dominant clonotype frequencies in about six donors were roughly 1.0-7.5% of CD8+ T cells. Topping the CD3+CD56-NKG2C+ fraction as well were these clonotypes, in several donors.

Sequenced sample: blood T cells: a sorted CD56 or NKG2C T cell subset, CD4+ or CD8+ T cells, or bulk PBMC T cells (not recorded which). This TCR came from a man aged 18 to 30 in good health. This chain connects TRBV20-1 to TRBJ2-5; the D call of TRBD1 rests on TCRdb alone, since no DNA is present to check it. The CDR3 region is CSANDYHQGRQETQYF.